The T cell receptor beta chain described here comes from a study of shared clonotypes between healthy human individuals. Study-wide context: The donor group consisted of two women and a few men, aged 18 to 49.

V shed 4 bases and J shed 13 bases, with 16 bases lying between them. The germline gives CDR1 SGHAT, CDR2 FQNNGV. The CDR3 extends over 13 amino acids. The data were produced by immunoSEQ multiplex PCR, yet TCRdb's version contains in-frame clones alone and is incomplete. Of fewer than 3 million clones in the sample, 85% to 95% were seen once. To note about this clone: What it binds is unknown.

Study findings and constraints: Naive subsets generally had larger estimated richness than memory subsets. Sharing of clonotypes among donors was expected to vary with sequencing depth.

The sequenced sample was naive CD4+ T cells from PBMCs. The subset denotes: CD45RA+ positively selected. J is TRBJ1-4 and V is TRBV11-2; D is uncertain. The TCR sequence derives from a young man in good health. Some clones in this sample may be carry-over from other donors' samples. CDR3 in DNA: TGTGCCAGCAGCTCCCTCCCCTCGAGGCGACTGTTTTTT. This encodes CASSSLPSRRLFF. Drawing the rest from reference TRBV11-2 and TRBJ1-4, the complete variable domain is EAGVAQSPRYKIIEKRQSVAFWCNPISGHATLYWYQQILGQGPKLLIQFQNNGVVDDSQLPKDRFSAERLKGVDSTLKIQPAKLEDSAVYLCASSSLPSRRLFFGSGTQLSVL.